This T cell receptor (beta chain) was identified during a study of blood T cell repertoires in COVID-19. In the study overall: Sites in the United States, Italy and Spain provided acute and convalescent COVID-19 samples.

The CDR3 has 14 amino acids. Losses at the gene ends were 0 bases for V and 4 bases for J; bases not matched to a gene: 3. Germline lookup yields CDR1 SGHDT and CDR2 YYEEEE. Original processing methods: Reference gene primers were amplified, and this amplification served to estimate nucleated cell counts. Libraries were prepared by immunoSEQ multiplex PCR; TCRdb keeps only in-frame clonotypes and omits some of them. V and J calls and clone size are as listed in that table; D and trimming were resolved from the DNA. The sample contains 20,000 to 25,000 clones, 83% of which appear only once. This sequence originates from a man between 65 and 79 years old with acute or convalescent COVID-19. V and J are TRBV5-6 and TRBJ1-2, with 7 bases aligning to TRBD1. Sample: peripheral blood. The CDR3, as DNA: TGTGCCAGCAGCTTGGTGGGACAGACCTATGGCTACACCTTC. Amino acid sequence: CASSLVGQTYGYTF.